A selection of T cell receptor beta chains follows, all from one sample in a study of PD-1 blockade in classical Hodgkin lymphoma. Some clones are missing from TCRdb's copy, which holds only in-frame ones; the method was immunoSEQ multiplex PCR. The sample includes approximately 93,000 clones, around 80% of them seen just once. The sequencing here drew on peripheral blood mononuclear cells (PBMCs), taken before the fourth cycle of nivolumab. These receptors were obtained from a human donor with classical Hodgkin lymphoma. Each CDR3 is given without its conserved first and last residue. The D gene is left open where the match is weak. Part of the rows lack a size; the others show once, few, many or a class for expanded clones.

d_call j_call v_call clone_size cdr3_aa
TRBD2 TRBJ2-7 TRBV4-1 NA ASSQESGLAVYEQY
NA TRBJ1-5 TRBV7-9 NA ASSLGAGYSNQPQH
NA TRBJ2-3 TRBV6-1 NA ASRPRTDTQY
TRBD1 TRBJ2-2 TRBV27 once ASSLPSLGTGGSAGELF
NA TRBJ2-1 TRBV11-2 NA ASSLEAMYDEQF
NA NA TRBV6-6 once ASSAASGDEQY
TRBD1 TRBJ1-5 TRBV5-1 NA ASSRGQGDQPQH
TRBD2 TRBJ2-1 TRBV4-1 few ASSQRGGSINEQF
NA TRBJ1-3 TRBV4-3 NA ASSQDTGPLGNTIY
TRBD1 TRBJ1-1 TRBV6-1 NA ASSELGTGTNTEAF
TRBD2 TRBJ2-3 TRBV7-3 once ASSQLAGGPTDTQY
NA TRBJ2-3 TRBV9 NA ASSSRVSTDTQY
NA TRBJ2-1 TRBV4-3 NA ASSQGVAIHEQF
NA TRBJ2-3 TRBV9 NA ASSALGAGGTDTQY
TRBD1 TRBJ2-1 TRBV7-9 NA ASSPGDRGLSEQF
TRBD1 TRBJ1-3 TRBV6-1 NA ASSPGTGSGNTIY
NA TRBJ1-1 TRBV5-6 NA ASSSSNTEAF
TRBD1 TRBJ2-2 TRBV6-5 NA ASSYDRANTGELF
TRBD1 TRBJ1-4 TRBV5-1 NA ASSLDRGGEKLF
TRBD1 TRBJ1-4 TRBV6-6 NA ASSPGQGLNEKLF
NA TRBJ1-4 TRBV18 few ASSPPGRNNEKLF
TRBD2 TRBJ2-3 TRBV7-9 once ASSSPGGQITDTQY
TRBD1 TRBJ1-4 TRBV18 once ASSPGQVEKLF
NA TRBJ2-3 TRBV2 NA ASTREATDTQY
NA TRBJ1-2 TRBV5-5 NA ASRLRDIYGYT
NA TRBJ2-7 TRBV5-4 NA ASSPVSRERSHEQY
NA TRBJ2-7 TRBV4-2 NA ASSYGGPYEQY
NA TRBJ2-7 TRBV19 NA ASSMASSYEQY
TRBD1 TRBJ1-4 TRBV28 few ASSLSGTGLREKLF
TRBD1 TRBJ1-4 TRBV6-1 NA ASEKQGATNEKLF
TRBD1 TRBJ1-2 TRBV6-5 NA ASSPQGDRYT
TRBD1 TRBJ2-7 TRBV11-3 NA ASSVQTGATYEQY
NA TRBJ2-3 TRBV7-3 NA ASSLTPRETDTQY
NA TRBJ1-1 TRBV7-6 many ASSYEVLMDTEAF
NA TRBJ2-7 TRBV7-2 once ASSFIYQGLGEQY
TRBD2 TRBJ2-2 TRBV10-3 NA AITGTSGSRAVAGELF
NA TRBJ2-2 TRBV11-3 NA ASSSVLTGELF
NA TRBJ2-1 TRBV27 NA ASSFQAGNEQF
NA TRBJ1-4 TRBV28 few ASSLFQRVGKLF
NA TRBJ2-7 TRBV7-6 NA ASSLGGFGYEQY
NA TRBJ1-1 TRBV6-5 NA ASKRTIYTEAF
NA TRBJ2-3 TRBV30 once AWSVRLGAYPDTQY
NA TRBJ2-7 TRBV18 NA ASSPQRASNEQY
NA TRBJ2-7 TRBV7-9 NA ASSFKGFYEQY
NA TRBJ1-2 TRBV7-2 NA ASSLAAEDTGGYT
NA TRBJ1-1 TRBV5-1 NA ASSTAGGAGTEAF
NA TRBJ2-5 TRBV15 NA ATSRERAIRRETQY
NA TRBJ2-7 TRBV21-1 few ASSKVRKDTSYEQY
TRBD2 TRBJ2-7 TRBV7-6 NA ASSLTNLAGGPSYEQY
TRBD1 TRBJ1-2 TRBV6-5 NA ASSYQGQGMNYGYT